A selection of T cell receptor beta chains follows, all from one sample in a study of blood T cell repertoires in COVID-19. Clones were read by immunoSEQ multiplex PCR, and TCRdb kept only the in-frame ones, dropping some. Counted here are approximately 100,000 clones, around 86% occurring once; the ten biggest clones make up around 16%. Sequenced sample: peripheral blood. The source of these receptors is a man aged 45-65 years with acute or convalescent COVID-19. Each CDR3 is given with its conserved first and last residue.

v_gene	j_gene	CDR3aa
TRBV6-1	TRBJ2-1	CASSEEFFSNEQFF
TRBV6-6	TRBJ2-1	CASSSGSWSEQFF
TRBV7-9	TRBJ2-1	CASSLAAQRNNEQFF
TRBV5-1	TRBJ2-1	CASSLKLAGVRDEQFF
TRBV19	TRBJ1-5	CASSTGTGGQPQHF
TRBV27	TRBJ2-3	CASSSGLTDTQYF
TRBV12-5	TRBJ2-3	CASASSVNLYF
TRBV15	TRBJ1-5	CATSEGRGLDQPQHF
TRBV6-1	TRBJ2-5	CASSEAWASGRETQYF
TRBV5-1	TRBJ2-5	CASTGTGAYQETQYF
TRBV29-1	TRBJ1-1	CSVAQGRTEAFF
TRBV4-2	TRBJ2-5	CASSQDGADQETQYF
TRBV2	TRBJ2-1	CASSGGRAHNEQFF
TRBV7-2	TRBJ1-6	CASSLLTNYSPLHF
TRBV5-1	TRBJ2-3	CASSFGGSSTDTQYF
TRBV4-1	TRBJ1-6	CASSQGQGWNSPLHF
TRBV7-9	TRBJ1-4	CASSDRQGAATNEKLFF
TRBV11-3	TRBJ2-3	CASSRKPGQGTDTQYF
TRBV28	TRBJ2-5	CASSKSGLAGSETQYF
TRBV2	TRBJ2-5	CASSGQGPRETQYF
TRBV6-1	TRBJ2-7	CASSEARRGEQYF
TRBV5-1	TRBJ2-1	CASSPTTSGRRNEQFF
TRBV9	TRBJ1-2	CASSRGQTTNYGYTF
TRBV18	TRBJ2-2	CASPPRLRLAGGTGELFF
TRBV4-2	TRBJ2-1	CASSQEASGRANEQFF
TRBV10-3	TRBJ2-1	CAISEGSSGRVNEQFF
TRBV3-1/TRBV3-2	TRBJ2-2	CASSQGPSTTFF
TRBV18	TRBJ2-6	CASSLGTGGSGANVLTF
TRBV7-9	TRBJ2-7	CASSLGVYEQYF
TRBV4-1	TRBJ1-1	CASSHAGGTEAFF
TRBV11-3	TRBJ1-5	CASSLDHTDSNQPQHF
TRBV25-1	TRBJ2-5	CASSERTGGNQETQYF
TRBV29-1	TRBJ1-2	CSVGQGDVGYTF
TRBV28	TRBJ2-1	CASRLSGRGLQREQFF
TRBV3-1/TRBV3-2	TRBJ1-2	CASSQDGWTGGAEGYTF
TRBV28	TRBJ1-5	CASSFPSVGNQPQHF
TRBV11-2	TRBJ2-5	CASSWTGPETQYF
TRBV7-6	TRBJ2-1	CASSLGLAPYNEQFF
TRBV29-1	TRBJ2-7	CSVEVGEGRSPYEQYF
TRBV5-1	TRBJ2-2	CASSLGLLQGPGELFF
TRBV27	TRBJ2-2	CASSLRGLNTGELFF
TRBV2	TRBJ2-3	CASSEGQSLATQYF
TRBV6-5	TRBJ2-6	CASSYSISGPVLTF
TRBV2	TRBJ2-1	CASTPGTGRSYNEQFF
TRBV3-1/TRBV3-2	TRBJ2-3	CASSQDLGGSTDTQYF
TRBV7-9	TRBJ1-2	CASSARDRGMDGYTF
TRBV10-1	TRBJ2-5	CASSESYRDETQYF
TRBV27	TRBJ2-2	CASSTRGQGTGELFF
TRBV9	TRBJ1-1	CASSLGQSNTEAFF
TRBV28	TRBJ1-5	CASKFRDRLNQPQHF